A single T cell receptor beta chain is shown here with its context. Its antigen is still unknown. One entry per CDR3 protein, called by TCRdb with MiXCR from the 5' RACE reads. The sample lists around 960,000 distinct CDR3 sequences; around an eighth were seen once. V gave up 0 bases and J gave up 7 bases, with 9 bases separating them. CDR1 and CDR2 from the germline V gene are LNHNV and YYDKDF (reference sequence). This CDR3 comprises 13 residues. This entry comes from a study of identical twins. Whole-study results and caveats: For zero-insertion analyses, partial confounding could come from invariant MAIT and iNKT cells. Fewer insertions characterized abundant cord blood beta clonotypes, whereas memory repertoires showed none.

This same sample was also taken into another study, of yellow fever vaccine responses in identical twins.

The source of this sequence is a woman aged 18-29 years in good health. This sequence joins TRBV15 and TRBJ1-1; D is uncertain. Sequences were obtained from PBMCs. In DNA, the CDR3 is TGTGCCACCAGCAGAGATCGGCGAGGTGAAGCTTTCTTT. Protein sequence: CATSRDRRGEAFF.